The 28 T cell receptor beta chains presented below share a single source sample, sequenced in a study of CD8 T cells in Susac syndrome. With random hexamers, reverse transcription was performed on about 0.5 to 1 ug of RNA. TCRdb passed the immunoSEQ multiplex PCR reads through MiXCR, listing each CDR3 protein once. The data hold some 250,000 distinct CDR3 sequences, with less than 96% observed a single time. Sequenced sample: CD4+ T cells from PBMCs. The source is a human donor with Susac syndrome.

V is TRBV18 and J is TRBJ1-4, with 7 bases fitting TRBD1. The ends lost 2 bases at V and 13 bases at J; junction bases unmatched: 10. Germline lookup yields CDR1 KGHSH and CDR2 LQKENI. This CDR3 region has 14 residues. CDR3: CASSPGTAPSGLFF. In nucleotides, the CDR3 is TGTGCCAGCTCACCAGGGACAGCCCCAAGCGGACTGTTTTTT.

The chain uses TRBV7-6 and TRBJ2-7, with a tentative D call TRBD2 (6 bases). With 0 bases removed from V and 3 bases from J, the gap between germline ends came to 9 bases. CDR1 is SGHVS, CDR2 FNYEAQ, per germline. The CDR3 runs 14 residues. This CDR3 is CASSLATDYYEQYF. The CDR3 DNA follows: TGTGCCAGCAGCTTAGCGACGGACTACTACGAGCAGTACTTC.

The chain recombines TRBV29-1 with TRBJ2-7; D call uncertain. The CDR3 runs to 11 residues. V was pared by 4 bases and J by 2 bases, with 6 bases between. CDR1 and CDR2 from the germline V gene are SQVTM and ANQGSEA. The CDR3 nucleotides read TGCAGCGTTGCGTCAGCCTACGAGCAGTACTTC. Translation: CSVASAYEQYF.

The chain links TRBV29-1 to TRBJ2-7; D is unclear. Germline V gene sequence: CDR1 SQVTM, CDR2 ANQGSEA. V was cut by 4 bases and J by 2 bases, with 6 bases left in between. This CDR3 is 11 amino acids long. Written as DNA, the CDR3 is TGCAGCGTTGGCCAAGCCTACGAGCAGTACTTC. Protein sequence: CSVGQAYEQYF.

The CDR3 is CASSSQGQGKLFF. The CDR3 DNA follows: TGCGCCAGCAGTTCCCAAGGACAGGGAAAACTGTTTTTT. This chain joins TRBV5-1 and TRBJ1-4; 8 bases line up with TRBD1. CDR3 length: 13 residues. Germline V CDR1 and CDR2: SGHRS, YFSETQ. Trimming cost V 5 bases and J 10 bases; bases outside gene matches: 7.

This chain connects TRBV20-1 to TRBJ2-1; 8 bases map to TRBD2. V trimming: 2 bases; J trimming: 4 bases; junction bases outside the gene matches: 7. Germline CDR1 and CDR2: DFQATT and SNEGSKA (reference sequence). The CDR3 has 15 residues. The CDR3 bases are TGCAGTGCTAGATTAGCGGGAAAGACATACAATGAGCAGTTCTTC. Translating gives CSARLAGKTYNEQFF.

This chain links TRBV28 with TRBJ2-4; D not resolved. Per germline, CDR1 MDHEN and CDR2 SYDVKM. Trimming took off 4 bases at V and 0 bases at J, with 10 bases between the two ends. This CDR3 region has 15 residues. This chain's CDR3 is CASSSMTVAKNIQYF. In DNA form, the CDR3 reads TGTGCCAGCAGTTCAATGACCGTAGCCAAAAACATTCAGTACTTC.

The chain is built from TRBV7-9 and TRBJ1-4; D is undetermined. V gave up 5 bases and J gave up 4 bases, with 11 bases separating them. Germline loops: CDR1 SEHNR, CDR2 FQNEAQ (reference sequence). The CDR3 spans 14 residues. The CDR3 DNA reads as TGTGCCAGCAGCCCCCCCGGGGTTAATGAAAAACTGTTTTTT. Translating gives CASSPPGVNEKLFF.

V usage is TRBV3-1 and J usage is TRBJ2-7; 7 nucleotides align to TRBD2. Per the germline V gene, CDR1 is LGHDT and CDR2 is YNNKEL (reference sequence). V shed 6 bases, J shed 3 bases, and the junction held 11 bases outside the gene matches. This CDR3 contains 15 residues. The CDR3 loop is CASSRRDYSIYEQYF. The CDR3 coding sequence is TGTGCCAGCAGTCGGAGGGACTATTCAATCTACGAGCAGTACTTC.

This clonotype was detected once. V gene TRBV20-1 combines with J gene TRBJ2-5; no clear D. The germline V gene encodes CDR1 DFQATT and CDR2 SNEGSKA (reference sequence). Trimming shortened V by 1 base and J by 1 base, and 7 bases separated the two germline ends. The CDR3 consists of 13 residues. The CDR3, as DNA: TGCAGTGCTAGAGGGCAGGCCCAAGAGACCCAGTACTTC. It encodes CSARGQAQETQYF.

This sequence joins TRBV10-3 and TRBJ2-7, with D uncertain. V shed 5 bases and J shed 5 bases, with 16 bases lying between them. This CDR3 region has 14 residues. Germline V lookup: CDR1 ENHRY, CDR2 SYGVKD. DNA of the CDR3: TGTGCCATCAGTACCGACTTTCCCCCCAACGAGCAGTACTTC. This sequence encodes CAISTDFPPNEQYF.

This chain connects TRBV7-2 to TRBJ1-1; no clear D gene. This CDR3 is 14 amino acids long. Germline-derived CDR1 and CDR2 are SGHTA and FQGNSA. V was clipped by 1 base and J by 1 base, with 7 bases between them. The DNA for the CDR3 is TGTGCCAGCAGCTTAGTGGCAGGGAACACTGAAGCTTTCTTT. It translates to CASSLVAGNTEAFF. Complete variable domain (other parts from reference TRBV7-2 and TRBJ1-1): GAGVSQSPSNKVTEKGKDVELRCDPISGHTALYWYRQSLGQGLEFLIYFQGNSAPDKSGLPSDRFSAERTGGSVSTLTIQRTQQEDSAVYLCASSLVAGNTEAFFGQGTRLTVV.

The chain carries TRBV7-9 and TRBJ2-1; D remains ambiguous. This CDR3 has 13 residues. V lost 6 bases and J 7 bases, leaving 13 bases between the germline ends. CDR1 is SEHNR, CDR2 FQNEAQ, per germline (reference sequence). The CDR3 DNA is TGTGCCAGCAGTCTTATAGGTGGAAATGAGCAGTTCTTC. The encoded protein is CASSLIGGNEQFF. The complete variable domain, with remaining parts taken from reference TRBV7-9 and TRBJ2-1, reads DTGVSQNPRHKITKRGQNVTFRCDPISEHNRLYWYRQTLGQGPEFLTYFQNEAQLEKSRLLSDRFSAERPKGSFSTLEIQRTEQGDSAMYLCASSLIGGNEQFFGPGTRLTVL.

The chain recombines TRBV9 with TRBJ1-1, with D possibly being TRBD1 (5 bases). Germline CDR1 is SGDLS and CDR2 is YYNGEE. V dropped 4 bases and J dropped 7 bases, with 14 bases sitting between them. The CDR3 extends over 13 amino acids. CDR3: CASSLTQVDEAFF. In DNA form, the CDR3 reads TGTGCCAGCAGCCTGACACAGGTGGATGAAGCTTTCTTT.

The chain links TRBV28 to TRBJ2-7; a possible D gene is TRBD1 (6 bases). CDR3 length: 12 amino acids. Trimming took 7 bases from V and 4 from J, leaving 11 bases between them. Germline assignment: CDR1 MDHEN and CDR2 SYDVKM. In DNA form, the CDR3 reads TGTGCCAGCACGACAGGTGGATACGAGCAGTACTTC. This sequence encodes CASTTGGYEQYF.

As DNA, the CDR3 is TGCGCCAGCAGCCGAACAGGGTTGGATCAGCCCCAGCATTTT. It yields the protein CASSRTGLDQPQHF. The V gene is TRBV4-1, the J gene TRBJ1-5; TRBD1 is a possible D gene (6 bases). This CDR3 is built from 14 residues. V lost 4 bases, J lost 5 bases, and 12 bases lay in between. Germline assignment: CDR1 MGHRA and CDR2 YSYEKL.

The gene calls are TRBV25-1 and TRBJ1-1, with 7 nucleotides matching TRBD1. Germline trimming cut 5 bases from V and 5 bases from J; bases unmatched to any gene: 8. This CDR3 is built from 14 residues. The germline CDR1 and CDR2 sequences are MGHDK and SYGVNS. Here the CDR3 reads CASSPPGQITEAFF. DNA of the CDR3: TGTGCCAGCAGTCCACCGGGACAGATTACTGAAGCTTTCTTT. The whole variable domain, filled in from reference TRBV25-1 and TRBJ1-1, reads EADIYQTPRYLVIGTGKKITLECSQTMGHDKMYWYQQDPGMELHLIHYSYGVNSTEKGDLSSESTVSRIRTEHFPLTLESARPSHTSQYLCASSPPGQITEAFFGQGTRLTVV.

The CDR3 region is CASSQLGLEPEAFF. CDR3 nucleotides: TGTGCCAGCAGCCAACTGGGACTCGAGCCTGAAGCTTTCTTT. This chain joins TRBV4-2 and TRBJ1-1; D is perhaps TRBD1 (5 bases). The CDR3 length is 14 residues. V was pared by 2 bases and J by 6 bases, with 13 bases between. CDR1 and CDR2 (germline): LGHNA, YNFKEQ.

This clonotype occurred once. The rearrangement uses TRBV5-1 and TRBJ1-1, with 10 bases aligning to TRBD1. The V and J ends lost 4 bases and 1 base, in that order; junction bases with no gene match: 4. This CDR3 comprises 15 residues. From germline, CDR1 is SGHRS and CDR2 YFSETQ. Here the CDR3 DNA reads TGCGCCAGCAGCCCGCGGACAGGGGGGAACACTGAAGCTTTCTTT. It is translated as CASSPRTGGNTEAFF.

The gene calls are TRBV12-3 or TRBV12-4 and TRBJ2-7; the D gene is possibly TRBD1 (5 bases). This CDR3 comprises 14 residues. Trimming took 5 bases from V and 1 from J, leaving 12 bases between them. This CDR3 is CASSLARGSYEQYF. CDR3 bases: TGTGCCAGCAGTCTTGCTAGGGGTTCCTACGAGCAGTACTTC.

The chain combines TRBV19 with TRBJ2-1; 9 bases fit TRBD2. Unmatched junction bases numbered 5, after V lost 2 bases and J lost 9 bases. This CDR3 is built from 14 residues. The germline CDR1 and CDR2 sequences are LNHDA and SQIVND (reference sequence). CDR3 sequence (DNA): TGTGCCAGTAGTATACCGGGACTAGCTACTGAGCAGTTCTTC. It translates to CASSIPGLATEQFF.

This clonotype was seen just once. The chain couples TRBV4-1 to TRBJ1-3; D gene ambiguous. V dropped 3 bases and J dropped 5 bases, with 11 bases sitting between them. Germline V gene lookup returns CDR1 MGHRA and CDR2 YSYEKL. The CDR3 loop spans 14 amino acids. The CDR3 region is CASSHPRRRNTIYF. The CDR3 DNA reads as TGCGCCAGCAGCCATCCCAGGAGGAGAAACACCATATATTTT.

This sequence joins TRBV15 and TRBJ1-4; maybe TRBD1 (5 bases). Germline CDR1 LNHNV, CDR2 YYDKDF (reference sequence). CDR3 length: 14 amino acids. Trimming took off 5 bases at V and 4 bases at J, with 11 bases between the two ends. The CDR3 DNA sequence: TGTGCCACCAGCCTGGGGGGGGATAATGAAAAACTGTTTTTT. Amino acid sequence: CATSLGGDNEKLFF.

This clonotype was seen a single time. This chain connects TRBV20-1 to TRBJ2-2; TRBD2 aligns across 7 bases. With V trimmed by 0 bases and J by 5 bases, 12 bases remained unmatched. The CDR3 contains 17 residues. Germline V gene data show CDR1 as DFQATT and CDR2 as SNEGSKA (reference sequence). The CDR3 reads CSARDRTGGSYTGELFF. DNA for the CDR3: TGCAGTGCTAGAGATAGGACCGGCGGGAGTTATACCGGGGAGCTGTTTTTT.

The V gene is TRBV28, the J gene TRBJ2-1; 9 bases agree with TRBD2. Germline CDR1 MDHEN, CDR2 SYDVKM. There are 15 residues in the CDR3. The V and J ends lost 6 bases and 6 bases, in that order; junction bases with no gene match: 9. In nucleotides, the CDR3 is TGTGCCAGCAGCCCGAGCGGGGGGCGCTTCAATGAGCAGTTCTTC. Encoded protein: CASSPSGGRFNEQFF.

The chain is built from TRBV25-1 and TRBJ2-7; weak D call: TRBD1 (6 bases). The CDR3 is 13 residues long. Deletions cut 4 bases from V and 3 bases from J, with 10 bases between. The germline CDR1 and CDR2 sequences are MGHDK and SYGVNS. The CDR3 sequence: CASSGNRVYEQYF. CDR3 nucleotides: TGTGCCAGCAGTGGGAACAGGGTCTACGAGCAGTACTTC.

This CDR3 is CASSLYPISERSPYNEQFF. The CDR3 DNA reads TGTGCCAGCAGCCTCTACCCCATCTCCGAGCGGTCGCCATACAATGAGCAGTTCTTC. The chain joins TRBV7-3 to TRBJ2-1, with a tentative D call TRBD2 (5 bases). Trimming removed 5 bases at V and 4 bases at J, with 27 bases between. Looked up from germline, CDR1 is SGHTA and CDR2 is FQGTGA. CDR3 length: 19 amino acids.

In its sample, this clonotype was seen once. The rearrangement joins TRBV3-1 to TRBJ2-3; 11 nucleotides align to TRBD1. The CDR3 contains 15 residues. V was clipped by 3 bases and J by 6 bases; unmatched bases: 5. Germline V gene data show CDR1 as LGHDT and CDR2 as YNNKEL (reference sequence). This CDR3 is CASSQRTGGRDTQYF. CDR3 DNA sequence: TGTGCCAGCAGCCAGCGGACAGGGGGCAGGGATACGCAGTATTTT.